This TCR beta chain was captured by sequencing in a study of vaccination and CD4 T cells after COVID-19. Study in general: Two Hispanic individuals were among six male and four female convalescent patients. Post-vaccination specimens were collected at a median of roughly 65 days following dose two (range 14 to 241). Cellular stimulation was performed using overlapping spike peptides derived from SARS-CoV-2, HCoV-NL63, HCoV-OC43 and HCoV-229E.

Treatment in this sample: approximately nine-day PBMC culture with coronavirus spike peptide pools or control peptides (ViraFEST assay). The study sequenced cultured CD4+ T cell DNA using the Oncomine TCR Beta short-read assay. Extraction of genomic DNA was performed on cultured CD4+ T cells. TCRdb re-analysed the PCR reads in MiXCR, keeping a single row per CDR3 protein. This sample has around 5,500 distinct CDR3 sequences, with about 32% found just once. Note on this clonotype: The target antigen is unknown.

The V gene's germline CDR1 is MRHNA and CDR2 SNTAGT. This CDR3 contains 21 residues. The J segment lost 1 base and the V segment lost 7 bases, leaving 26 bases of the junction unmatched. The sample here was CD4+ T cells from blood, cultured in vitro, taken after SARS-CoV-2 vaccination. The sequence was collected from a human donor who had recovered from COVID-19. This rearrangement joins TRBV6-4 to TRBJ2-5, with 8 bases that match TRBD2. The DNA for the CDR3 is TGTGCCAGCATTGAGAAAGGGAGGGTACGGGCTAGCGGGCCGCTCCAAGAGACCCAGTACTTC. Translated: CASIEKGRVRASGPLQETQYF.